These T cell receptor beta chains were read from a single sample in a study of cytomegalovirus exposure and HLA in healthy donors. Repertoires were generated with immunoSEQ multiplex PCR, while TCRdb's copy carries only in-frame clones and drops some. This sample has tens of thousands of clones, with approximately 79% found just once. Sequences were obtained from PBMCs. The source of these receptors is a woman between 35 and 50 years old in good health and CMV-seropositive. CDR3s include the opening cysteine and the closing phenylalanine or tryptophan. Fields, in order: V gene, J gene, clone size, D gene, CDR3 protein, CDR3 DNA. D genes are given only for firm matches. The listing skips clone size in some rows; elsewhere it reads once, few, many or a size class.

>TRBV29-1|TRBJ2-1|-|TRBD2
CSGRTSGGNEQFF
TGCAGCGGTCGGACTAGCGGGGGAAATGAGCAGTTCTTC
>TRBV5-1|TRBJ2-5|once|-
CASSLAPGQETQYF
TGCGCCAGCAGCTTGGCCCCGGGACAAGAGACCCAGTACTTC
>TRBV19|TRBJ2-1|-|TRBD2
CASSIFRTSGNEQFF
TGTGCCAGTAGTATTTTCCGGACTAGCGGGAATGAGCAGTTCTTC
>TRBV9|TRBJ2-7|once|TRBD2
CAGAHPVPGLDYEQYF
TGTGCCGGCGCCCACCCTGTGCCGGGACTAGACTACGAGCAGTACTTC
>TRBV2|TRBJ1-1|-|-
CASRITGSTEAFF
TGTGCCAGTCGAATTACGGGGTCCACTGAAGCTTTCTTT
>TRBV7-7|TRBJ2-3|-|TRBD2
CASSLGTRDTQYF
TGTGCTAGCAGCCTCGGGACTAGAGATACGCAGTATTTT
>TRBV7-6|TRBJ2-2|-|TRBD2
CASSLALAAGVTGELFF
TGTGCCAGCAGCTTAGCGCTAGCGGCGGGGGTCACCGGGGAGCTGTTTTTT
>TRBV6-4|TRBJ1-2|few|-
CASSLTGGDYGYTF
TGTGCCAGCAGCTTGACGGGGGGCGACTATGGCTACACCTTC
>TRBV2|TRBJ1-4|-|-
CASGSYEKLFF
TGTGCCAGCGGTAGTTATGAAAAACTGTTTTTT
>TRBV5-1|TRBJ2-2|-|-
CASSLTIMERYTGELFF
TGCGCCAGCAGCTTAACAATAATGGAGAGGTACACCGGGGAGCTGTTTTTT
>TRBV5-1|TRBJ1-2|-|TRBD1
CASSLDLGDRVNGYTF
TGCGCCAGCAGCTTGGATTTGGGGGACAGGGTGAATGGCTACACCTTC
>TRBV6-5|TRBJ1-1|-|-
CASSPFTGPTEAFF
TGTGCCAGCAGCCCCTTTACAGGGCCCACTGAAGCTTTCTTT
>TRBV7-9|TRBJ2-1|-|-
CASSRRGANNEQFF
TGTGCCAGCAGCCGCAGGGGGGCTAACAATGAGCAGTTCTTC
>TRBV18|TRBJ1-2|-|-
CASSPSEGWYGYTF
TGTGCCAGCTCACCCTCGGAGGGCTGGTATGGCTACACCTTC
>TRBV25-1|TRBJ1-2|-|-
CASKGGIPYGYTF
TGTGCCAGCAAGGGGGGGATCCCTTATGGCTACACCTTC